This T cell receptor (beta chain) derives from a study of blood T cell repertoires in COVID-19. Assay: immunoSEQ multiplex PCR; the TCRdb copy retains only in-frame clones and omits some. Of about 120,000 clones in the sample, 77% were seen once. The CDR3 is 13 residues long. The J segment lost 4 bases and the V segment lost 6 bases, leaving 6 bases of the junction unmatched. Germline-derived CDR1 and CDR2 are MGHDK and SYGVNS. The sequenced sample consisted of peripheral blood. The origin of this receptor is a human donor in a cohort sampled during active COVID-19. The chain carries TRBV25-1 and TRBJ2-7, with 7 positions matching TRBD1. The CDR3 DNA is TGTGCCAGCAGCAAGACAGGGTCTTACGAGCAGTACTTC. It specifies CASSKTGSYEQYF.